This T cell receptor (beta chain) was found in a study of T cell repertoires in cytomegalovirus infection. Overall study: A matching HLA type, together with CMV infection, was signaled by public TCR beta signatures. Regarding the study as a whole: Summed public TCR beta family frequency identified CMV carriers bearing the relevant HLA. In two of eight donors, the top clonotype was HLA-C-restricted CMV-specific.

The germline gives CDR1 SGHVS, CDR2 FNYEAQ. There are 16 residues in the CDR3. J lost 4 bases, V lost 5 bases, and 9 bases had no gene match. This clonotype was observed at least ten times. Its antigen is as yet unknown. TCRdb used MiXCR to reprocess the reads, holding one entry per CDR3 protein. The table records fewer than 300,000 distinct CDR3 sequences, about 23% of them present only once. Material: PBMCs. The chain joins TRBV7-6 to TRBJ1-4, with 8 positions matching TRBD1. The sequence was collected from a human donor in good health (CMV status not recorded). Some clones in this sample may be carry-over from other donors' samples. The CDR3 loop reads CASSHIHRGFNEKLFF. The CDR3, as DNA: TGTGCCAGCAGCCATATCCACAGGGGGTTTAATGAAAAACTGTTTTTT.